The T cell receptor beta chain described here comes from a study of control samples from healthy donors and cancer patients. This CDR3 is 16 amino acids long. In germline, CDR1 is SGHRS, CDR2 YFSETQ. Trimming took 5 bases from V and 0 from J; bases not matched to a gene: 7. Libraries were prepared by immunoSEQ multiplex PCR; TCRdb keeps only in-frame clonotypes and omits some of them. Among around 130,000 clones, nearly 90% were seen once, and the ten largest hold roughly 7.8%. Sequenced input: PBMCs. This receptor was obtained from a man aged 45-60 years with head and neck cancer. This chain uses TRBV5-1 with TRBJ2-3; 9 bases are shared with TRBD2. The CDR3 DNA follows: TGCGCCAGCAGTTCCCGGACTAGCGATAGCACAGATACGCAGTATTTT. Translated, it gives CASSSRTSDSTDTQYF.